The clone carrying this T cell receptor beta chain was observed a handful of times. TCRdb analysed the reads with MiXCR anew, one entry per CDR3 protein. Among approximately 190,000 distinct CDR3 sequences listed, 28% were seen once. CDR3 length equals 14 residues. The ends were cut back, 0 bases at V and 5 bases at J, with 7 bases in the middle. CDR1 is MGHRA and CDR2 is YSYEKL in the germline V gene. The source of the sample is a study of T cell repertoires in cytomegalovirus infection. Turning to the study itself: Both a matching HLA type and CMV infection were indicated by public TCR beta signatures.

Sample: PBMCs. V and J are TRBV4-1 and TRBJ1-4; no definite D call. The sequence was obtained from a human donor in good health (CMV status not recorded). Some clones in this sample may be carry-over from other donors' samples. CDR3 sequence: CASSQDLENEKLFF. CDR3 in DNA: TGCGCCAGCAGCCAAGATCTAGAGAATGAAAAACTGTTTTTT.